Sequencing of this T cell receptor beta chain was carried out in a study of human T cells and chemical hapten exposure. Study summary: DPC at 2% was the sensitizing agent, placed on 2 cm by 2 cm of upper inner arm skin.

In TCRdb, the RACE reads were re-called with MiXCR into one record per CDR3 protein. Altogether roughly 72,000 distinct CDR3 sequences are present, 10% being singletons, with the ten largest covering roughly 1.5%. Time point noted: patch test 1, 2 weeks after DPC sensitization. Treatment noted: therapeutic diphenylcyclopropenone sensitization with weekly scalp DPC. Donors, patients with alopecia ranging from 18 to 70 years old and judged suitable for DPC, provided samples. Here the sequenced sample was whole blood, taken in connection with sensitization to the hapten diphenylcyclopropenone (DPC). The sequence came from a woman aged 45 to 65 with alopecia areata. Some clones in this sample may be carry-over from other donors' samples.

CDR3 DNA sequence: TGCGCCAGCAGCCAAGATGGGGCGGGGGGGATAGATACGCAGTATTTT. It is translated as CASSQDGAGGIDTQYF. The genes are TRBV4-3 and TRBJ2-3; 9 bases agree with TRBD2. CDR3 length equals 16 residues. CDR1 and CDR2 (germline): LGHNA, YSLEER. V gave up 0 bases and J gave up 5 bases; unmatched junction bases: 6.